The clone carrying this TCR beta chain was observed a handful of times. Its target is not known. Trimming at V came to 4 bases and at J to 2 bases, leaving 8 bases not matched to a gene. The CDR3 spans 15 residues. From germline, CDR1 is SGHRS and CDR2 YFSETQ. The PCR had 60 Vbeta and 13 Jbeta primers. Clones were sequenced by immunoSEQ multiplex PCR, and TCRdb holds only the in-frame ones, with some missing. The sample has 250,000 to 350,000 clones, 80% seen once. The sample belongs to a study of cytomegalovirus exposure and HLA in healthy donors. At the level of the study: About 85 million unique TCRs from HLA-typed donors were held in an early release of data. Study-level points and caveats: It was assumed in the presence/absence analyses that sequencing depth was roughly uniform across donors.

The sample taken for sequencing was PBMCs. This TCR was sampled from a girl aged 2 to 10 in good health and CMV-seronegative. The rearrangement uses TRBV5-1 and TRBJ1-1; 7 nucleotides agree with TRBD1. The CDR3 here is CASSPQTGLNTEAFF. The CDR3 DNA follows: TGCGCCAGCAGCCCACAGACAGGGTTAAACACTGAAGCTTTCTTT.